Shown below are 13 T cell receptor beta chains from a single sample sequenced in a study of blood T cell repertoires in COVID-19. Libraries were prepared by immunoSEQ multiplex PCR; TCRdb keeps only in-frame clonotypes and omits some of them. The sample lists about 140,000 clones, over 75% occurring once. Sequences were obtained from peripheral blood. Source of these receptors: a human donor in a cohort sampled during active COVID-19.

This chain links TRBV30 with TRBJ1-1; 7 bases line up with TRBD1. Germline V gene sequence: CDR1 GTSNPN, CDR2 SVGIG (reference sequence). CDR3 length equals 13 residues. With 0 bases clipped from V and 6 bases from J, the junction kept 4 bases outside the gene matches. CDR3 in DNA: TGTGCCTGGAGTGTCGGGGACAGCTCTGAAGCTTTCTTT. Amino acids: CAWSVGDSSEAFF.

The rearrangement uses TRBV28 and TRBJ1-4, with D tentatively TRBD1 (5 bases). V was shortened by 7 bases and J by 5 bases, with 14 bases between the two germline ends. The CDR3 runs to 14 residues. Germline V CDR1 and CDR2: MDHEN, SYDVKM. The chain's CDR3 is CASKETTANEKLFF. The CDR3 nucleotides are TGTGCCAGCAAAGAAACGACAGCAAATGAAAAACTGTTTTTT.

The CDR3 bases are TGTGCCAGCACTGACTTAGGAACAGTCAATCAGCCCCAGCATTTT. It specifies CASTDLGTVNQPQHF. The V and J genes are TRBV2 and TRBJ1-5; D is unclear. V lost 7 bases and J 3 bases, leaving 16 bases between the germline ends. Per the germline V gene, CDR1 is SNHLY and CDR2 is FYNNEI. This CDR3 region has 15 residues.

This clone was counted a single time. Its ends do not fully match the called genes, so a read error is possible. The gene calls are TRBV7-7 and TRBJ2-2; TRBD2 matches 7 bases. CDR3 size: 15 residues. Germline CDR1 and CDR2: SSHAT and FNYEAQ (reference sequence). CDR3 sequence: CASSLAGRTGGELFF. Here the CDR3 DNA reads TGTGCTAGCAGCTTAGCGGGCCGGACTGGAGGGGAGCTGTTTTTT.

The genes are TRBV27 and TRBJ2-1; D call uncertain. Per the germline V gene, CDR1 is MNHEY and CDR2 is SMNVEV (reference sequence). The CDR3 sequence is 15 residues long. V lost 5 bases and J lost 0, with 11 bases in between. The CDR3 region has the DNA TGTGCCAGCAGTCTTACACCGGGCTCCTACAATGAGCAGTTCTTC. Residues: CASSLTPGSYNEQFF.

The chain recombines TRBV19 with TRBJ1-1; a possible D gene is TRBD1 (5 bases). Germline V gene lookup returns CDR1 LNHDA and CDR2 SQIVND (reference sequence). The CDR3 has 13 amino acids. V shed 5 bases and J shed 5 bases, with 12 bases lying between them. For the CDR3, the DNA is TGTGCCAGTAGTGTTCAGGGTGGGACTGAAGCTTTCTTT. Protein: CASSVQGGTEAFF.

This clone was picked up one time. The chain recombines TRBV12-3 or TRBV12-4 with TRBJ1-3; no reliable D call. CDR3 length equals 13 residues. V lost 7 bases, J lost 3 bases, and 10 bases lay in between. Written as DNA, the CDR3 is TGTGCCAGCACCCCCTCAGTTGGAAACACCATATATTTT. It encodes CASTPSVGNTIYF.

This clone occurred a few times. J is TRBJ1-2 and V is TRBV28; TRBD1 is a possible D gene (5 bases). The germline CDR1 and CDR2 sequences are MDHEN and SYDVKM. The CDR3 is 15 residues long. V lost 6 bases and J 4 bases, leaving 18 bases between the germline ends. The CDR3 region is CASSIYGQGSYGYTF. Here the CDR3 DNA reads TGTGCCAGCAGCATTTACGGTCAGGGATCCTATGGCTACACCTTC.

This chain links TRBV5-4 with TRBJ1-2; TRBD1 matches at 9 bases. The V gene's germline CDR1 is SGHNT and CDR2 YYREEE (reference sequence). This CDR3 has 15 amino acids. With 2 bases clipped from V and 4 bases from J, the junction kept 6 bases outside the gene matches. As DNA, the CDR3 is TGTGCCAGCAGCTTCCGGGACAGGGTCCCCTATGGCTACACCTTC. Translation gives CASSFRDRVPYGYTF.

CDR3 sequence (DNA): TGTGCCAGCAGTGTTACAGGGAATAATTCACCCCTCCACTTT. Translated: CASSVTGNNSPLHF. The rearrangement uses TRBV28 and TRBJ1-6; TRBD1 is a possible D gene (6 bases). Germline V lookup: CDR1 MDHEN, CDR2 SYDVKM. The ends were cut back, 5 bases at V and 5 bases at J, with 10 bases in the middle. The CDR3 runs 14 residues.

The chain recombines TRBV11-1 with TRBJ1-1; TRBD1 might be the D (6 bases). V was cut by 7 bases and J by 0 bases, with 9 bases left in between. CDR1 and CDR2 from the germline V gene are SGHAT and FQDESV (reference sequence). CDR3 length: 13 amino acids. In DNA, the CDR3 is TGTGCCAGCACGGACAGCTTGAACACTGAAGCTTTCTTT. This translates into CASTDSLNTEAFF.

This clone occurred once. The chain links TRBV30 to TRBJ1-1; weak D call: TRBD1 (6 bases). Germline CDR1 GTSNPN, CDR2 SVGIG (reference sequence). Trimming removed 5 bases from V and 3 bases from J, with 13 bases in between. CDR3 length: 13 amino acids. Here the CDR3 reads CAWALTGYTEAFF. Written as DNA, the CDR3 is TGTGCCTGGGCTCTTACAGGGTACACTGAAGCTTTCTTT.

CDR3 sequence: CASSQAATVVQPQHF. For the CDR3, the DNA is TGTGCCAGCAGCCAAGCTGCAACAGTGGTTCAGCCCCAGCATTTT. The J gene is TRBJ1-5, the V gene TRBV4-2, with D hard to call. CDR1 and CDR2 from the germline V gene are LGHNA and YNFKEQ. The CDR3 loop spans 15 amino acids. The V end lost 1 base, the J end lost 6 bases, and 13 bases lay between the germline ends.